This TCR beta chain came from a study of control samples from healthy donors and cancer patients. Repertoires were generated with immunoSEQ multiplex PCR, while TCRdb's copy carries only in-frame clones and drops some. The repertoire holds 140,000 or so clones, 80% to 95% seen once, with approximately 2.9% in the top ten. CDR3 length: 17 residues. CDR1 and CDR2 from the germline V gene are SGHRS and YFSETQ. With 0 bases removed from V and 5 bases from J, the gap between germline ends came to 15 bases. The chain carries TRBV5-1 and TRBJ1-6; tentatively, D is TRBD1 (6 bases). Sequencing was carried out using blood. The clonotype originates from a man aged 25-45 years in good health. The CDR3 sequence: CASSLALQGLNNSPLHF. CDR3 nucleotide sequence: TGCGCCAGCAGCTTGGCCCTACAGGGACTGAATAATTCACCCCTCCACTTT.